The sequence of this T cell receptor beta chain was determined in a study of cytomegalovirus exposure and HLA in healthy donors. The PCR employed 60 Vbeta primers together with 13 Jbeta primers. The repertoire was sequenced with immunoSEQ multiplex PCR; TCRdb's copy has only in-frame clones and lacks some. The profile shows roughly 40,000 clones, 50% to 55% of them singletons. Per the germline V gene, CDR1 is LGHNA and CDR2 is YSLEER. The CDR3 is 16 residues long. J was trimmed by 5 bases and V by 0 bases; bases with no gene match: 7. Nominally healthy donors provided the samples, though records likely missed some immune exposures.

The gene calls are TRBV4-3 and TRBJ2-3; 8 bases map to TRBD2. The clonotype was recovered from a human donor in good health. Sequencing used PBMCs. The CDR3 loop reads CASSQEGVGGEDTQYF. CDR3 sequence (DNA): TGCGCCAGCAGCCAAGAAGGAGTCGGGGGGGAAGATACGCAGTATTTT.